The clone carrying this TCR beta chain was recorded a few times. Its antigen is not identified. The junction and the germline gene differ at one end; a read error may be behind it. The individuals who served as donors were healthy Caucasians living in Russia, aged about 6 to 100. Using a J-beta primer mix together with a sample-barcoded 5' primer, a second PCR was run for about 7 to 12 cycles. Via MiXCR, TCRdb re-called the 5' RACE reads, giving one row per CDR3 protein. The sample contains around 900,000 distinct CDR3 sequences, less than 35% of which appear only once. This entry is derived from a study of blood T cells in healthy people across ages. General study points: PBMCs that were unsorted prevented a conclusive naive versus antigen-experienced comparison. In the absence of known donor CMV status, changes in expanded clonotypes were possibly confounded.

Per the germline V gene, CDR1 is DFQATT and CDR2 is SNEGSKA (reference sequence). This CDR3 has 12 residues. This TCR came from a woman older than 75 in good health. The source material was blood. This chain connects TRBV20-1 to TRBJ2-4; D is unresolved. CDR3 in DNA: TGCAGTGCTACCAAGATTAATGACATTCGGTACTTC. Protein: CSATKINDIRYF.